A single sample gave rise to the 15 T cell receptor beta chains below, sequenced in a study of T cells in Graves' hyperthyroidism and ophthalmopathy (dated by TCRdb to between 2018 and 2020). Libraries were prepared through multiplex PCR. Instrument on record: Illumina HiSeq 2000. TCR beta CDR3 regions were amplified from RNA transcripts. For the first round of RT-PCR on the TCR CDR3, the HTBI primer set was used together with the Qiagen OneStep RT-PCR kit. TCRdb reworked the public reads: Q25 trimming with fastp, MiXCR clone assembly, productive beta chains retained. One record per CDR3 amino acid sequence lists the most common genes and DNA. The sample table shows a few hundred thousand distinct CDR3 sequences, and around 21% are seen once. Together, the top ten hold approximately 25% of the sample. Sequencing was done on a sample of blood. Receptor source: a man between 18 and 35 years old with Graves' hyperthyroidism.

This chain joins TRBV28 and TRBJ1-1; tentatively, D is TRBD1 (5 bases). V was trimmed by 4 bases and J by 8 bases, leaving 11 bases between them. Germline CDR1 reads MDHEN; CDR2 reads SYDVKM. The CDR3 is made up of 12 amino acids. CDR3 nucleotides: TGTGCCAGCAGTTCGGCCGGGACGGAAGCTTTCTTT. Its translation is CASSSAGTEAFF.

This sequence joins TRBV11-2 and TRBJ2-5, with D possibly called TRBD1 or TRBD2 (6 bases each). The ends were cut back, 0 bases at V and 4 bases at J, with 15 bases in the middle. The germline V gene has CDR1 SGHAT and CDR2 FQNNGV. This CDR3 is 16 amino acids long. This chain's CDR3 is CASSLEGGYSGETQYF. DNA for the CDR3: TGTGCCAGCAGCTTAGAAGGGGGATATAGCGGAGAGACCCAGTACTTC.

The sample holds many counts of this clonotype. The rearrangement joins TRBV27 to TRBJ2-2, with 7 bases that match TRBD2. Germline lookup yields CDR1 MNHEY and CDR2 SMNVEV (reference sequence). The CDR3 has 17 amino acids. V lost 5 bases to trimming and J lost 0 bases; unmatched junction nucleotides: 9. CDR3 sequence: CASSLTPGGSNTGELFF. CDR3 in DNA: TGTGCCAGCAGTCTAACACCCGGGGGGTCGAACACCGGGGAGCTGTTTTTT.

The chain links TRBV5-1 to TRBJ1-3; TRBD1 is a possible D gene (5 bases). This CDR3 spans 16 amino acids. The germline V gene has CDR1 SGHRS and CDR2 YFSETQ. The V end was cut by 1 base, the J end by 0 bases, with 11 bases between. The CDR3 spells CASSLQGISSGNTIYF. The CDR3 DNA reads TGCGCCAGCAGCTTGCAGGGAATAAGCTCTGGAAACACCATATATTTT.

This clonotype was counted a few times. The chain uses TRBV4-3 and TRBJ2-7, with TRBD2 matching 8 bases. The germline V gene encodes CDR1 LGHNA and CDR2 YSLEER. The CDR3 spans 16 residues. V was pared by 0 bases and J by 0 bases, with 4 bases of the junction left unmatched. The DNA for the CDR3 is TGCGCCAGCAGCCAAGAAGGCGGGGGGTTCTCCTACGAGCAGTACTTC. It yields the protein CASSQEGGGFSYEQYF.

Many counts were recorded for this clonotype. The chain joins TRBV15 to TRBJ2-7; unclear D gene. Between the trimmed V and J ends, which lost 1 base and 6 bases, there was a span of 16 bases. Germline loops: CDR1 LNHNV, CDR2 YYDKDF (reference sequence). This CDR3 comprises 15 residues. For the CDR3, the DNA is TGTGCCACCAGCAGAGTCTGGGCATCAAGAGGCGAGCAGTACTTC. Amino acids: CATSRVWASRGEQYF.

The chain employs TRBV2 and TRBJ1-6, with D possibly matching TRBD1 (5 bases). Trimming pared 2 bases from V and 9 bases from J, leaving 17 bases between. The germline V gene has CDR1 SNHLY and CDR2 FYNNEI. The CDR3 contains 16 residues. In DNA, the CDR3 is TGTGCCAGCAGTGAACTCGGGGGAAAATCTGGTTCACCCCTCCACTTT. Encoded protein: CASSELGGKSGSPLHF. The full variable domain, its missing parts supplied by reference TRBV2 and TRBJ1-6, is EPEVTQTPSHQVTQMGQEVILRCVPISNHLYFYWYRQILGQKVEFLVSFYNNEISEKSEIFDDQFSVERPDGSNFTLKIRSTKLEDSAMYFCASSELGGKSGSPLHFGNGTRLTVT.

This sequence joins TRBV4-1 and TRBJ2-5; tentatively, D is TRBD2 (5 bases). From germline, CDR1 is MGHRA and CDR2 YSYEKL. Trimming cost V 4 bases and J 0 bases, with 18 bases left between them. The CDR3 is 17 residues long. In nucleotides, the CDR3 is TGCGCCAGCAGCCCCGATGGACTGGAAACATACCAAGAGACCCAGTACTTC. Translated, it gives CASSPDGLETYQETQYF.

This clonotype has just a few counts. This chain uses TRBV20-1 with TRBJ1-5; D gene unclear. Trimming removed 5 bases at V and 9 bases at J, with 14 bases between. The CDR3 consists of 12 residues. Per the germline V gene, CDR1 is DFQATT and CDR2 is SNEGSKA (reference sequence). The CDR3 bases are TGCAGTGCTTTGGGGTCCGTCGGGCCCCAGCATTTT. Translating gives CSALGSVGPQHF.

This clonotype has at least ten counts. The chain uses TRBV4-1 and TRBJ1-1; D remains unclear. CDR1 MGHRA and CDR2 YSYEKL come from the germline V gene. V lost 6 bases and J 6 bases, leaving 8 bases between the germline ends. This CDR3 is 11 amino acids long. The CDR3 sequence is CASSSGAEAFF. The CDR3 DNA reads TGCGCCAGCAGTTCCGGCGCTGAAGCTTTCTTT.

This clonotype was detected only a few times. V gene TRBV9 combines with J gene TRBJ1-1; TRBD1 might be the D (5 bases). The germline gives CDR1 SGDLS, CDR2 YYNGEE. The CDR3 covers 17 residues. V lost 4 bases, J lost 2 bases, and 21 bases lay in between. The CDR3 region is CASSLSSRPTGNTEAFF. CDR3 nucleotides: TGTGCCAGCAGCCTTTCCTCCCGTCCAACAGGAAACACTGAAGCTTTCTTT.

This clonotype has only a few counts. The chain employs TRBV19 and TRBJ2-7; perhaps TRBD2 as D (5 bases). Per the germline V gene, CDR1 is LNHDA and CDR2 is SQIVND (reference sequence). CDR3 length equals 15 residues. Trimming stripped 3 bases from V and 1 base from J, with 13 bases between. The CDR3 is CASSIEGGPSYEQYF. The CDR3 bases are TGTGCCAGTAGTATCGAGGGTGGGCCTTCCTACGAGCAGTACTTC.

This clonotype has at least ten counts. The chain carries TRBV13 and TRBJ2-7; D unresolved. CDR3 length: 14 residues. The germline V gene encodes CDR1 PRHDT and CDR2 FYEKMQ (reference sequence). Trimming shortened V by 0 bases and J by 5 bases, and 11 bases separated the two germline ends. The CDR3 protein is CASSLGGSSHEQYF. DNA for the CDR3: TGTGCCAGCAGCTTAGGCGGTAGTTCTCACGAGCAGTACTTC.

J is TRBJ1-3 and V is TRBV9, with a weak D call TRBD1 (6 bases). The CDR3 is 15 amino acids. Trimming took 3 bases from V and 6 from J, leaving 16 bases between them. CDR1 SGDLS and CDR2 YYNGEE come from the germline V gene. As DNA, the CDR3 is TGTGCCAGCAGCGCAGTTGGCCAGGGGTCAAACACCATATATTTT. Residues: CASSAVGQGSNTIYF.

The V and J genes are TRBV6-1 and TRBJ2-7; 16 nucleotides align to TRBD2. V lost 8 bases and J lost 4; bases outside the gene matches: 8. The CDR3 has 16 residues. Germline-derived CDR1 and CDR2 are MNHNS and SASEGT. CDR3 region: CASSMGTSGGVYEQYF. CDR3 coding DNA: TGTGCCAGCTCAATGGGGACTAGCGGGGGGGTATACGAGCAGTACTTC.